Sequencing of this T cell receptor beta chain was carried out in a study of CD8+ T cells in alopecia areata. Findings and caveats of the study: Many expanded lesional clones persisted in scalp and blood during tofacitinib. It was less clear whether patients shared TCRs than it was in mice, possibly because of HLA.

As to treatment: oral pan-JAK inhibitor, 5-10 mg twice daily. The investigators collected lesional scalp punch biopsies and peripheral blood from alopecia areata patients. Researchers picked out CD4+ and CD8+ T cells from PBMCs by sorting. As the sequencing template, cDNA was produced by extracting RNA and reverse transcribing it. Sequenced by immunoSEQ multiplex PCR; TCRdb stores in-frame clones only, minus some. The sample has 150,000 to 200,000 clones; about 65% are singletons. This CDR3 is 15 amino acids long. Germline CDR1 LGHNT, CDR2 FRNRAP. Trimming took 1 base from V and 6 from J, leaving 12 bases between them. Details on this clone: Antigen unknown.

Sequences were derived from CD4+ T cells sorted from blood, sampled at week 49, from a patient treated with tofacitinib. The sequence was collected from a human donor with alopecia areata. This sequence joins TRBV12-5 and TRBJ1-4, with D perhaps matching TRBD1 (5 bases). CDR3 protein: CASGLGQTKDEKLFF. CDR3 DNA sequence: TGTGCTAGTGGTTTGGGACAGACAAAAGATGAAAAACTGTTTTTT.